The clone carrying this T cell receptor (beta chain) was detected once. No antigen is known for it. This specimen belongs to a study of CD8 T cells in Susac syndrome. Study-level points and caveats: As the study acknowledged, the number of individuals in its TCR sequencing and HLA analysis was relatively small.

It was with random hexamers that roughly 0.5 to 1 ug RNA was reverse transcribed. Coverage of TCR beta CDR3 amplification by immunoSEQ multiplex PCR extended to 54 Vbeta and 13 Jbeta. TCRdb re-called the immunoSEQ multiplex PCR reads through MiXCR, storing one row per CDR3 protein. The profile covers some 120,000 distinct CDR3 sequences, with 94% appearing a single time and less than 0.15% taken by the ten largest. Germline loops: CDR1 DFQATT, CDR2 SNEGSKA (reference sequence). This CDR3 is 11 amino acids long. V dropped 5 bases and J dropped 3 bases, with 7 bases sitting between them. Blood CD8+ and CD4+ T cells underwent high-throughput TCR beta sequencing.

This clonotype was obtained from a human donor with multiple sclerosis. This chain uses TRBV20-1 with TRBJ2-5; TRBD1 is a possible D gene (5 bases). Sequencing used CD4+ T cells from PBMCs. In DNA form, the CDR3 reads TGCAGTGCTGACAGCGAAGAGACCCAGTACTTC. This codes for CSADSEETQYF.